This TCR beta chain was captured in a study of shared clonotypes between healthy human individuals. Donors, healthy HIV-negative adults, lacked recent acute infections or vaccinations. Repertoires were generated with immunoSEQ multiplex PCR, while TCRdb's copy carries only in-frame clones and drops some. The sample shows over a million clones, 75% to 80% of them seen only once. The study's findings and limits: Naive subsets typically showed greater estimated richness than memory subsets.

A remark on this clone: Its target is not known. At one boundary the junction diverges from the germline segment, which might be a read error.

The origin of this receptor is a man in his late teens or twenties in good health. Some clones in this sample may be carry-over from other donors' samples. Sequencing was done on a sample of memory CD4+ T cells from PBMCs. The subset is: CD45RA-negative fraction.

The CDR3 nucleotides are TGTGCCAGCAGTGAAACCCTAGTCTCCTCCGAGCAGTACTTC. Amino acids: CASSETLVSSEQYF. The rearrangement uses TRBV2 and TRBJ2-7; D is unresolved. The CDR3 is 14 amino acids. The V gene's germline CDR1 is SNHLY and CDR2 FYNNEI.